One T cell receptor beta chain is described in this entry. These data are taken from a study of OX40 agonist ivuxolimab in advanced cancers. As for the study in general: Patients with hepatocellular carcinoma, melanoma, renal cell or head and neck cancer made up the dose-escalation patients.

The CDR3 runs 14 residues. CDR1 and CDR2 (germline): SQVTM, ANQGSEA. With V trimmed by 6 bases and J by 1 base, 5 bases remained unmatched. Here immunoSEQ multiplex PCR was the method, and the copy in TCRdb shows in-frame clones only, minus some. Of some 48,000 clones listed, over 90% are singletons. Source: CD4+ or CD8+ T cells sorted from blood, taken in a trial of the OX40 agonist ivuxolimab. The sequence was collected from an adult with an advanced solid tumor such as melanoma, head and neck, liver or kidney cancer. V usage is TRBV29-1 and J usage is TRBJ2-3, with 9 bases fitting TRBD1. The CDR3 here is CSVSGDRGTDTQYF. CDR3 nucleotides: TGCAGCGTGAGCGGGGACAGGGGCACAGATACGCAGTATTTT.